These T cell receptor beta chains were read from a single sample in a study of preoperative IRX-2 immunotherapy in early breast cancer. The method was immunoSEQ multiplex PCR; TCRdb's version includes in-frame clones alone and lacks a portion of them. The sample shows roughly 30,000 clones, 82% of them seen only once. Sample collection occurred from a patient treated with IRX-2 immunotherapy. Every receptor here comes from a human donor with breast cancer. The conserved cysteine and the conserved F or W are not part of the CDR3 here. Fields, in order: J gene, V gene, CDR3 protein.

>TRBJ2-2|TRBV2
ASSYLTNTGELF
>TRBJ2-5|TRBV7-7
ASSLGTGTETQY
>TRBJ2-3|TRBV11-3
ASSAGGSGDTQY
>TRBJ2-1|TRBV6-7
ASIGIAGGAFEQF
>TRBJ1-4|TRBV19
ASSLPGLNEKLF
>TRBJ2-7|TRBV6-7
ASSPSRDRVGEQY
>TRBJ2-7|TRBV19
ASSIVAGGRYEQY
>TRBJ1-3|TRBV6-8
ASISVRGQGTVHTIY
>TRBJ2-7|TRBV6-8
ASKKYSGPLFEQY
>TRBJ2-2|TRBV11-3
ASSRGVRTGELF
>TRBJ2-6|TRBV7-6
ASSLNSGAGGANVLT
>TRBJ2-1|TRBV22-1
AISGLSPNEQF
>TRBJ1-1|TRBV11-3
ASSLARGLMMNTEAF
>TRBJ2-7|TRBV6-7
ASSCTAPYEQY
>TRBJ1-2|TRBV6-8
ASSYSMTALAGYT
>TRBJ2-1|TRBV6-8
ASSGGSPSGNEQF
>TRBJ2-2|TRBV7-1
ASSKGTSAGTGELF
>TRBJ1-1|TRBV11-3
ASRDRDRGKNTEAF
>TRBJ1-5|TRBV28
ASSLDRVAQPQH
>TRBJ2-7|TRBV6-1
ASSEGSRPYEQY
>TRBJ1-4|TRBV7-1
ASSIRQAREKLF
>TRBJ1-2|TRBV19
ASSLGTLRGYT
>TRBJ1-2|TRBV23-1
ASSQDGHPYGYT
>TRBJ2-7|TRBV19
ASSTQRGGYEQY
>TRBJ2-3|TRBV7-1
ASSFEVGLAGAAPTDTQY
>TRBJ2-3|TRBV18
ASSPLGTTDTQY
>TRBJ2-7|TRBV7-4
ASSLQGIRYEQY
>TRBJ1-5|TRBV12-5
ASSPPDQPQH
>TRBJ1-4|TRBV19
ATYRSLGEKLF
>TRBJ2-3|TRBV5-1
ASSLLGQSTDTQY
>TRBJ2-7|TRBV15
ATSRWPGQVYEQY
>TRBJ2-2|TRBV29-1
SALAGGSGELF
>TRBJ2-1|TRBV6-8
ASSTSGTYEQF